This T cell receptor beta chain was documented in a study of a mutant IDH1 vaccine in newly diagnosed glioma (dated by TCRdb to about 2021). Some background on the complete study: Eight vaccinations were administered to patients in weeks 1, 3, 5, 7, 11, 15, 19 and 23, corresponding to visits V03 through V10. Longitudinal TCRB deep sequencing was done for fewer than 30 treated patients, wherever samples were available for exploratory analyses. The roughly 32 treated patients were roughly 60% male and approximately 40% female, with a mean age of about 38 years. Before enrollment, patients had received standard therapy of radiotherapy alone, temozolomide alone, or radiochemotherapy with temozolomide; most received the combination. Vaccination began 4-6 weeks after radiotherapy alone, or alongside temozolomide cycles in the chemotherapy-containing groups. Six visits were used for peripheral blood collection: V03 (baseline), V05, V07, V10, V12 and V13.

From the germline V gene, CDR1 is SQVTM and CDR2 is ANQGSEA. V is pared back by 6 bases and J by 0 bases, with 7 bases lying between the germline termini. From cysteine to phenylalanine, the CDR3 is 12 amino acids long. This entry keeps only the CDR3 DNA: 36 bases, framed from base 1. As for this clone: Its antigen remains unidentified. No quality values exist for individual bases; no much larger clone is one base distant.

Receptor libraries were prepared by the immunoSEQ multiplex PCR assay. Following the manufacturer's protocol, the hsTCRB Kit was used to amplify rearranged TCR beta chain sequences. Sequencing of TCRB libraries was carried out on an Illumina MiSeq. The study's own analysis went as follows. The kit vendor's proprietary platform handled demultiplexing, trimming and gene mapping. Imported from immuneACCESS, the table was reduced by TCRdb to in-frame sequences with V and J called. These copies leave out some clones; in studies compared against another copy, an unresolved V gene accounts for under half, and the cause of the remainder is not known. D and trimming come from the DNA, and the V and J calls and clone size come from that table. The sample yields fewer than 65,000 clones; around 80% were counted once. Of the sample, about 6% falls within the top ten clones. The sample's time point label, decoded: week 11, during vaccination. Each vaccine dose, consisting of 300 ug of a 20-mer mutant IDH1 peptide in Montanide, was administered subcutaneously with topical imiquimod. The donors had newly diagnosed IDH1-mutant astrocytomas of WHO grade 3 or 4 that showed loss of nuclear ATRX. The samples were drawn from NOA16, a multicentre, single-arm, open-label phase I trial in Germany that tested a mutant IDH1 peptide vaccine in humans for the first time. The DNeasy Blood and Tissue Kit was used to extract genomic DNA from EDTA blood for TCRB sequencing.

Here is what the overall study found, with its caveats: The authors noted that analyses of patient blood samples could not be reproduced because of sample limitations. Vaccine-induced immune responses across multiple MHC alleles were detected in approximately 93% of patients. Availability determined which PBMC samples were chosen for TCRB deep sequencing. Pseudoprogression seemed to be unrelated to changes in the top peripheral T cell clonotypes found by TCRB sequencing.

Recombination linked TRBV29-1 to TRBJ2-3, with no reliable assignment of the D segment. The sequence came from a man aged 45-65 years with glioma. This material consisted of PBMCs, taken from a glioma patient whose treatment included an IDH1 peptide vaccine. In nucleotides, the sequence is TGCAGCGTAACGACAAGCACAGATACGCAGTATTTT. Its coded protein is CSVTTSTDTQYF.